These 9 T cell receptor beta chains originate from one sample sequenced in a study of control samples from healthy donors and cancer patients. Using immunoSEQ multiplex PCR, the repertoire was profiled, and TCRdb retains in-frame clones only, with some absent. The sample lists roughly 48,000 clones; approximately 90% were seen once. Source material: PBMCs. These receptors all come from a woman aged 35 to 49 with head and neck cancer.

V is TRBV6-6 and J is TRBJ2-7; D is possibly TRBD2 (6 bases). CDR1 MNHNY and CDR2 SVGAGI come from the germline V gene (reference sequence). V was clipped by 8 bases and J by 3 bases, with 11 bases between them. This CDR3 spans 12 amino acids. The CDR3 loop is CASGQGLYEQYF. In DNA, the CDR3 is TGTGCCAGCGGGCAGGGACTCTACGAGCAGTACTTC.

The chain carries TRBV10-2 and TRBJ1-1; D uncertain. CDR3 length: 11 amino acids. The germline CDR1 and CDR2 sequences are WSHSY and SAAADI. V lost 8 bases to trimming and J lost 3 bases, with 7 bases between them. CDR3 residues: CASYRDTEAFF. CDR3 DNA: TGCGCCAGCTACCGCGACACTGAAGCTTTCTTT.

This chain uses TRBV2 with TRBJ2-7; 11 bases map to TRBD2. This CDR3 has 15 amino acids. After removal of 4 bases from V and 0 bases from J, the junction contained 2 bases not matched to a gene. Germline V gene data show CDR1 as SNHLY and CDR2 as FYNNEI. The CDR3 DNA is TGTGCCAGCAGTGGGACTAGCGGGTTCTCCTACGAGCAGTACTTC. Encoded protein: CASSGTSGFSYEQYF.

The V and J genes are TRBV30 and TRBJ1-5, with no clear D. There are 14 residues in the CDR3. The V gene's germline CDR1 is GTSNPN and CDR2 SVGIG (reference sequence). The germline V and J ends were trimmed by 0 bases and 3 bases, with 9 bases remaining between them. CDR3 sequence: CAWSVHGNNQPQHF. The CDR3 DNA is TGTGCCTGGAGTGTACATGGAAACAATCAGCCCCAGCATTTT.

This sequence joins TRBV27 and TRBJ2-7, with 9 bases lining up with TRBD1. J lost 4 bases, V lost 5 bases, and 9 bases had no gene match. This CDR3 comprises 15 residues. Germline V gene data show CDR1 as MNHEY and CDR2 as SMNVEV (reference sequence). Here the CDR3 reads CASSPRTGVRYEQYF. The CDR3 DNA follows: TGTGCCAGCAGTCCTCGGACAGGGGTTAGGTACGAGCAGTACTTC.

The genes are TRBV11-3 and TRBJ2-7, with TRBD1 matching 11 bases. Germline CDR1 is SGHNT and CDR2 is YENEEA. This CDR3 has 15 residues. Germline trimming cut 4 bases from V and 3 bases from J; bases unmatched to any gene: 5. CDR3 protein: CASSWGTGGDYEQYF. The DNA of the CDR3 is TGTGCCAGCAGCTGGGGGACAGGGGGTGACTACGAGCAGTACTTC.

This rearrangement joins TRBV27 to TRBJ1-2, with D possibly matching TRBD1 (6 bases). The germline V gene has CDR1 MNHEY and CDR2 SMNVEV (reference sequence). The germline V and J ends were trimmed by 7 bases and 5 bases, with 20 bases remaining between them. This CDR3 contains 15 residues. Written as DNA, the CDR3 is TGTGCCAGCACGCTCTCGAAGGGGGGCAGTTATGGCTACACCTTC. Translated: CASTLSKGGSYGYTF.

The CDR3 DNA reads as TGTGCCACCAGTGGTGTGTACGGGACAGCGGTTAATGGGAATTCACCCCTCCACTTT. Translation gives CATSGVYGTAVNGNSPLHF. This chain joins TRBV24-1 and TRBJ1-6; 7 nucleotides align to TRBD1. Germline lookup yields CDR1 KGHDR and CDR2 SFDVKD. Losses at the gene ends were 5 bases for V and 7 bases for J; bases not matched to a gene: 19. The CDR3 has 19 amino acids.

This clone appeared a few times. The gene calls are TRBV7-9 and TRBJ1-2; D gene ambiguous. From germline, CDR1 is SEHNR and CDR2 FQNEAQ (reference sequence). The germline V and J ends were trimmed by 3 bases and 4 bases, with 3 bases remaining between them. This CDR3 spans 11 amino acids. In DNA, the CDR3 is TGTGCCAGCAGCTTCCTCTATGGCTACACCTTC. It yields the protein CASSFLYGYTF. The full variable domain, its missing parts supplied by reference TRBV7-9 and TRBJ1-2, is DTGVSQNPRHKITKRGQNVTFRCDPISEHNRLYWYRQTLGQGPEFLTYFQNEAQLEKSRLLSDRFSAERPKGSFSTLEIQRTEQGDSAMYLCASSFLYGYTFGSGTRLTVV.